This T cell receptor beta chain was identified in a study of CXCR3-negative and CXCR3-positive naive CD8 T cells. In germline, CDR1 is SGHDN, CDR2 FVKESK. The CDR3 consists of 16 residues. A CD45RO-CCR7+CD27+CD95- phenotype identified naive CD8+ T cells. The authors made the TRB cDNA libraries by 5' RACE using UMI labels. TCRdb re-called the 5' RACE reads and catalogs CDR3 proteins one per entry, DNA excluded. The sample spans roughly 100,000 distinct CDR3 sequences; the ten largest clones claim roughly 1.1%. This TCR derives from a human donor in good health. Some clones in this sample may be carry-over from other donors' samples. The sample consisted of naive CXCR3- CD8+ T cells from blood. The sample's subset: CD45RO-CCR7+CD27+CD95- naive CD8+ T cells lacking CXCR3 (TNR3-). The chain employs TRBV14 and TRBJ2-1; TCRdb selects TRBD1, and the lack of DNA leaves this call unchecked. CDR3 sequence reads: CASSSRRGQGNNEQFF.